The clone carrying this T cell receptor (beta chain) has a count of ten or more. Its antigen is unknown. This sample is drawn from a study of Graves' ophthalmopathy and Graves' hyperthyroidism. Across the study: Sampling took place at initial diagnosis, with peripheral blood obtained before any treatment. Whole-study results and caveats: In blood appeared most of the expanded thyroid clonotypes whose frequency exceeded 0.001.

CDR3 length: 15 amino acids. The germline V and J ends were trimmed by 5 bases and 2 bases, with 19 bases remaining between them. The germline gives CDR1 DFQATT, CDR2 SNEGSKA (reference sequence). Amplified material comprised TCR beta CDR3 regions derived from RNA transcripts. Scientists carried out first-round RT-PCR using HTBI primers and then a second-round multiplex PCR. TCRdb analysed the multiplex PCR reads with MiXCR anew, one entry per CDR3 protein. The table lists about 210,000 distinct CDR3 sequences, 25% to 30% of them singletons, with 8.5% to 9.5% in the top ten. Diagnosis relied on clinical symptoms, serum thyroxine, TRAb, thyroid ultrasound and orbital computed tomography. The source of the PBMCs was approximately 9.5 ml of fresh peripheral blood.

The sequenced sample was peripheral blood. The sequence derives from a man aged 50-59 years with Graves' ophthalmopathy. The gene calls are TRBV20-1 and TRBJ2-7; no clear D. CDR3 bases: TGCAGTGCTGGTGATCCGACGAGAGCTACCTACGAGCAGTACTTC. Protein: CSAGDPTRATYEQYF.